The present TCR beta chain was sequenced within a study of blood T cell repertoires in COVID-19. For the study at large: Sites in the United States, Italy and Spain provided acute and convalescent COVID-19 samples. Nucleic acid was either cDNA or gDNA, and it came from T cells, B-cell-depleted T cells, or PBMCs.

CDR1 MNHEY and CDR2 SVGAGI come from the germline V gene. With V trimmed by 7 bases and J by 3 bases, 4 bases remained unmatched. The CDR3 runs to 14 residues. This table comes from immunoSEQ multiplex PCR, and its TCRdb copy is limited to in-frame clones, with some not included. The sample carries about 59,000 clones, around 67% recorded once. This clone was observed a single time. The V call is TRBV6-5, the J call TRBJ1-3; 9 positions match TRBD1. Input material: peripheral blood. The sequence was obtained from a woman aged 70-85 years with acute or convalescent COVID-19. CDR3 DNA: TGTGCCAGCAATACAGGGGGCAGTGGAAACACCATATATTTT. Amino acids: CASNTGGSGNTIYF.